The 21 T cell receptor beta chains presented below share a single source sample, sequenced in a study of radiation and T cells in renal cell carcinoma. Treatment denoted: 15 Gy SBRT to primary tumor, nephrectomy 4 weeks later. Assay: immunoSEQ multiplex PCR; the TCRdb copy retains only in-frame clones and omits some. The table shows about 9,600 clones, with approximately 62% occurring only once. Sequenced material: tumor tissue, taken from a patient whose treatment included radiotherapy and nephrectomy. The source is a woman between 50 and 59 years old with renal cell carcinoma.

The chain employs TRBV4-3 and TRBJ1-2; D is possibly TRBD1 (5 bases). This CDR3 comprises 16 residues. Germline assignment: CDR1 LGHNA and CDR2 YSLEER. The ends were cut back, 2 bases at V and 2 bases at J, with 15 bases in the middle. CDR3 DNA sequence: TGCGCCAGCAGCCAATTGATCACAGGCGAAAACTATGGCTACACCTTC. Its protein product is CASSQLITGENYGYTF.

This CDR3 is CASSGVGLGSNQPQHF. The CDR3 DNA is TGTGCCAGCAGTGGCGTGGGCCTCGGAAGCAATCAGCCCCAGCATTTT. The rearrangement links TRBV28 to TRBJ1-5; D gene uncertain. Germline CDR1 reads MDHEN; CDR2 reads SYDVKM. The CDR3 spans 16 residues. The V end lost 5 bases, the J end lost 1 base, and 15 bases lay between the germline ends.

The chain links TRBV28 to TRBJ2-4, with D unresolved. Germline V gene sequence: CDR1 MDHEN, CDR2 SYDVKM. V was cut by 5 bases and J by 3 bases, with 5 bases left in between. The CDR3 extends over 12 amino acids. The CDR3: CASSINKNIQYF. In DNA form, the CDR3 reads TGTGCCAGCAGTATAAACAAAAACATTCAGTACTTC.

The chain employs TRBV7-9 and TRBJ2-7, with 8 bases that match TRBD2. The CDR3 runs 12 residues. V shed 5 bases and J 6 bases; nucleotides not matched to a gene: 3. Germline loops: CDR1 SEHNR, CDR2 FQNEAQ (reference sequence). This CDR3 is CASSQGLAEQYF. The CDR3 DNA sequence: TGTGCCAGCAGCCAAGGACTAGCCGAGCAGTACTTC.

By sample fraction, this clone is medium-sized. The chain combines TRBV28 with TRBJ2-7; D gene unclear. The V end lost 3 bases, the J end lost 3 bases, and 6 bases lay between the germline ends. This CDR3 has 12 residues. Germline CDR1 is MDHEN and CDR2 is SYDVKM. The CDR3 DNA reads TGTGCCAGCAGTTTCCTGTTCTACGAGCAGTACTTC. Protein sequence: CASSFLFYEQYF.

The V call is TRBV7-3, the J call TRBJ2-1; 10 nucleotides match TRBD1. The V segment lost 4 bases and the J segment 9 bases; nucleotides outside the gene matches: 3. This CDR3 is 13 amino acids long. CDR1 is SGHTA, CDR2 FQGTGA, per germline. In nucleotides, the CDR3 is TGTGCCAGCAGCTGGGGACAGGGGACTGAGCAGTTCTTC. It translates to CASSWGQGTEQFF.

Points on this clone: One junction end disagrees with the germline gene, perhaps due to a read error. The V call is TRBV19, the J call TRBJ2-1; D might be TRBD2 (5 bases). The length of the CDR3 is 15 residues. The germline gives CDR1 LNHDA, CDR2 SQIVND (reference sequence). The CDR3 DNA is TGTGCCAGCAGTAATCCCGGAGGTCGGACCAATGAGCAGTTCTTC. Protein product: CASSNPGGRTNEQFF.

This chain uses TRBV25-1 with TRBJ2-1; D uncertain. V dropped 7 bases and J dropped 12 bases, with 19 bases sitting between them. The CDR3 runs to 13 residues. Germline CDR1 is MGHDK and CDR2 is SYGVNS. The CDR3 region is CASTTHHPGGQFF. CDR3 DNA: TGTGCCAGCACCACACACCACCCCGGTGGGCAGTTCTTC.

Relative to its sample, this clone is medium-sized. This chain links TRBV28 with TRBJ1-4; maybe TRBD1 (5 bases). The germline V and J ends were trimmed by 2 bases and 8 bases, with 12 bases remaining between them. Germline CDR1 reads MDHEN; CDR2 reads SYDVKM. CDR3 length: 14 residues. The CDR3 reads CASSLPRTREKLFF. The DNA of the CDR3 is TGTGCCAGCAGTTTACCTCGGACACGAGAAAAACTGTTTTTT.

This chain joins TRBV21-1 and TRBJ1-1. TRBV21-1 is a pseudogene. CDR3 length equals 16 residues. For the CDR3, the DNA is TGTGCCAGCAGCAAAGGATTTGGAGGGGTGAACACTGAAGCTTTCTTT. Its translation: CASSKGFGGVNTEAFF.

This clone has a handful of counts. The chain joins TRBV7-8 to TRBJ1-5; TRBD1 might be the D (6 bases). CDR1 and CDR2 from the germline V gene are SGHVS and FQNEAQ. The CDR3 runs to 15 residues. V lost 5 bases, J lost 3 bases, and 14 bases lay in between. Here the CDR3 reads CASSLLQGPNQPQHF. CDR3 coding DNA: TGTGCCAGCAGCCTGTTACAGGGCCCCAATCAGCCCCAGCATTTT.

The V gene is TRBV19, the J gene TRBJ2-5, with D hard to call. This CDR3 spans 14 amino acids. The V gene's germline CDR1 is LNHDA and CDR2 SQIVND (reference sequence). V dropped 4 bases and J dropped 2 bases, with 11 bases sitting between them. The CDR3 loop is CASSRAAGQETQYF. CDR3 DNA: TGTGCCAGTAGTAGGGCCGCCGGGCAAGAGACCCAGTACTTC.

V is TRBV28 and J is TRBJ1-2, with D unresolved. V shed 2 bases and J shed 6 bases, with 16 bases lying between them. CDR1 is MDHEN, CDR2 SYDVKM, per germline. This CDR3 contains 15 residues. In DNA form, the CDR3 reads TGTGCCAGCAGTTTAATGGGGTCAGTAAGGGATGGCTACACCTTC. It specifies CASSLMGSVRDGYTF.

By share of the sample, this clone is medium-sized. The rearrangement uses TRBV2 and TRBJ2-2, with unresolved D. This CDR3 spans 12 amino acids. Germline V lookup: CDR1 SNHLY, CDR2 FYNNEI. The germline V and J ends were trimmed by 3 bases and 2 bases, with 1 base remaining between them. Here the CDR3 reads CASSDNTGELFF. CDR3 in DNA: TGTGCCAGCAGTGACAACACCGGGGAGCTGTTTTTT.

CDR3 amino acids: CASTPPEGTTDTQYF. The CDR3 coding sequence is TGCGCCAGCACCCCTCCCGAGGGAACCACAGATACGCAGTATTTT. The chain employs TRBV5-1 and TRBJ2-3; the D gene is possibly TRBD2 (5 bases). The CDR3 is made up of 15 amino acids. From germline, CDR1 is SGHRS and CDR2 YFSETQ. Trimming shortened V by 6 bases and J by 2 bases, and 16 bases separated the two germline ends.

V and J are TRBV2 and TRBJ2-1; D tentatively fits TRBD1 or TRBD2 (5 bases each). Germline assignment: CDR1 SNHLY and CDR2 FYNNEI. CDR3 size: 14 residues. Trimming left V 7 bases short and J 6 bases short, with 16 bases between. CDR3 DNA sequence: TGTGCCAGCAAATATGGGACCGCCGTCAATGAGCAGTTCTTC. This encodes CASKYGTAVNEQFF.

This clone was counted only a few times. This chain connects TRBV6-5 to TRBJ2-7; 7 positions agree with TRBD1. V was pared by 6 bases and J by 9 bases, with 17 bases of the junction left unmatched. Germline loops: CDR1 MNHEY, CDR2 SVGAGI. This CDR3 region has 15 residues. Written as DNA, the CDR3 is TGTGCCAGCAGGACAGGGACCCTCCTACGAGCGGTGCAGTACTTC. Protein product: CASRTGTLLRAVQYF.

This rearrangement joins TRBV5-1 to TRBJ2-2; D ambiguous. The CDR3 has 12 amino acids. With 4 bases removed from V and 3 bases from J, the gap between germline ends came to 4 bases. In germline, CDR1 is SGHRS, CDR2 YFSETQ. CDR3 sequence (DNA): TGCGCCAGCAGCCTCCACACCGGGGAGCTGTTTTTT. Translated, it gives CASSLHTGELFF.

Relative to its sample, this clone is medium-sized. CDR3 protein: CASSLGTGGYEQYF. The CDR3 nucleotides are TGTGCCAGCAGCTTGGGGACAGGCGGCTACGAGCAGTACTTC. V gene TRBV5-4 combines with J gene TRBJ2-7; 7 bases line up with TRBD1. J gave up 3 bases and V 0 bases, and 3 bases lay outside the gene matches. CDR1 is SGHNT, CDR2 YYREEE, per germline (reference sequence). The CDR3 is made up of 14 amino acids.

This clone came up a few times. This chain connects TRBV28 to TRBJ2-7, with D possibly matching TRBD1 (7 bases). V lost 3 bases, J lost 3 bases, and 18 bases lay in between. The CDR3 has 16 amino acids. CDR1 is MDHEN and CDR2 is SYDVKM in the germline V gene. CDR3 region: CASSFGQGGPYYEQYF. In nucleotides, the CDR3 is TGTGCCAGCAGTTTTGGGCAGGGGGGCCCCTACTACGAGCAGTACTTC. Based on the CDR3 plus reference TRBV28 and TRBJ2-7, the full variable domain is DVKVTQSSRYLVKRTGEKVFLECVQDMDHENMFWYRQDPGLGLRLIYFSYDVKMKEKGDIPEGYSVSREKKERFSLILESASTNQTSMYLCASSFGQGGPYYEQYFGPGTRLTVT.

This clone has only a few counts. V and J are TRBV6-5 and TRBJ2-3; 7 bases are a match to TRBD2. This CDR3 contains 15 residues. V lost 6 bases and J lost 3; bases outside the gene matches: 9. Germline loops: CDR1 MNHEY, CDR2 SVGAGI. The CDR3, as DNA: TGTGCCAGCAGCCCCACGGGCGGGAGAACAGATACGCAGTATTTT. Translating gives CASSPTGGRTDTQYF.